This T cell receptor (beta chain) was profiled in a study of T cell repertoires in cytomegalovirus infection. Looking at the study overall: HLA-B-restricted CMV epitopes that are well studied, plus recently identified HLA-C-restricted ones, were used by the study. Shared public TCR beta signatures pointed to both CMV infection and a matching HLA type.

Study-wide points: HLA-C-restricted CMV clonotypes gave the most frequent clonotype in two of eight donors. Adding up the frequency of public TCR beta families identified people who carried CMV plus the relevant HLA.

About this clonotype: Its target is unknown.

Germline V gene sequence: CDR1 SGHTA, CDR2 FQGNSA. J gave up 2 bases and V 6 bases, and 4 bases lay outside the gene matches. CDR3 length: 14 amino acids. Using its own MiXCR run on the reads, TCRdb lists one record per CDR3 protein. The table includes approximately 590,000 distinct CDR3 sequences, almost 40% detected once. The specimen was cultured PBMCs, collected from culture after CMV antigen stimulation. This receptor was obtained from a human donor in good health (CMV status not recorded). Some clones in this sample may be carry-over from other donors' samples. V is TRBV7-2 and J is TRBJ1-2, with 9 positions matching TRBD1. CDR3 sequence (DNA): TGTGCCAGCAGACCCACAGGGGGCAACTATGGCTACACCTTC. It yields the protein CASRPTGGNYGYTF.